This T cell receptor beta chain was sequenced for a study of early T cells in non-severe SARS-CoV-2 infection. Across the whole study: Bulk RNA taken from unsorted whole blood was sequenced, leaving chains unpaired. Study-level findings and limits: Reliance on VDJdb matching favored anti-spike CD8 responses; private and CD4 specificities were missed.

Concerning this clonotype: The target antigen is unknown.

The CDR3 runs 13 residues. CDR1 KGHSH and CDR2 LQKENI come from the germline V gene. The junction had 0 bases not matched to a gene; V was cut back by 3 bases and J by 2 bases. cDNA molecules, individually, were tagged with unique molecular identifiers. TCRdb used MiXCR to reprocess the 5' RACE reads, holding one entry per CDR3 protein. The table lists about 48,000 distinct CDR3 sequences, 6% to 8% of them singletons. This receptor was identified in an adult who was a healthcare worker with PCR-confirmed SARS-CoV-2 infection or an uninfected control (not recorded which). The V call is TRBV18, the J call TRBJ2-5; the match to TRBD1 covers 7 bases. Sequenced sample: whole blood. The CDR3 loop reads CASSPGQQETQYF. Here the CDR3 DNA reads TGTGCCAGCTCACCGGGACAGCAAGAGACCCAGTACTTC.